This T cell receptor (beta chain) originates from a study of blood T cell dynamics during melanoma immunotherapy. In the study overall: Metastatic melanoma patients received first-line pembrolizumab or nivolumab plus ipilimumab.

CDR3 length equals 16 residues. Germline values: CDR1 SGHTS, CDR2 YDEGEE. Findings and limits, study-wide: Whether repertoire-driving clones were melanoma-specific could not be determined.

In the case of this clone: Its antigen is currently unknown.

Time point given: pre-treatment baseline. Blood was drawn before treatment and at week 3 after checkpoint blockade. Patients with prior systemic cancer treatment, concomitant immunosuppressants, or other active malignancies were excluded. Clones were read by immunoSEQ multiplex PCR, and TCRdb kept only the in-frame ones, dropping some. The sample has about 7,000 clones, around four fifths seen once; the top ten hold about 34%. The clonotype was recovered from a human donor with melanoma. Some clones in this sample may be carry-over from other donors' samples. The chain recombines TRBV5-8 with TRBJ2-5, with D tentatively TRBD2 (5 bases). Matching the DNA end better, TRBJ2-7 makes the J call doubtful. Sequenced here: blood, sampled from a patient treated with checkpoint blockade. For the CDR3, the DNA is TGTGCCAGCAGCTTTCAACTACTAGGTATATCCTACGAGCAGTACTTC. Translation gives CASSFQLLGISYEQYF.